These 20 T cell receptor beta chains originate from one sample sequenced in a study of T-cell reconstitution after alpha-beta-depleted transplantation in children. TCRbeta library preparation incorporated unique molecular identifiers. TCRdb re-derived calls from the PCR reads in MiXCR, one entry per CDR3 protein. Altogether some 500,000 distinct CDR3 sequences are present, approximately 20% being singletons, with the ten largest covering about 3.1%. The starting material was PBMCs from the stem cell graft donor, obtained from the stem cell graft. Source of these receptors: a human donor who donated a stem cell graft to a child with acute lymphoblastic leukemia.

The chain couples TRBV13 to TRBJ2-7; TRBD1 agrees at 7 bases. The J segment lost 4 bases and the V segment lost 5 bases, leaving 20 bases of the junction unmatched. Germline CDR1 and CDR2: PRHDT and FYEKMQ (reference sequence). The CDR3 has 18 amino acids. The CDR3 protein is CASSPAASPGGEGYEQYF. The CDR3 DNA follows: TGTGCCAGCAGCCCTGCTGCCAGTCCAGGGGGAGAAGGGTACGAGCAGTACTTC.

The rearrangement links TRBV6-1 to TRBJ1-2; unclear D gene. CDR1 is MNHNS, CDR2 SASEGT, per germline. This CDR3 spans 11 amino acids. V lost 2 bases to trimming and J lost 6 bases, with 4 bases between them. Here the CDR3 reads CASSERDGYTF. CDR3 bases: TGTGCCAGCAGTGAACGCGATGGCTACACCTTC.

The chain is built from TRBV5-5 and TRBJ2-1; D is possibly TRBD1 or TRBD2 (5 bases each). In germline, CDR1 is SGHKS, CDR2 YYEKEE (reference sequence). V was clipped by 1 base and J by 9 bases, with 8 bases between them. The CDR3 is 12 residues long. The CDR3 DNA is TGTGCCAGCAGCTTGTGGGGGTCTGAGCAGTTCTTC. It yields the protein CASSLWGSEQFF.

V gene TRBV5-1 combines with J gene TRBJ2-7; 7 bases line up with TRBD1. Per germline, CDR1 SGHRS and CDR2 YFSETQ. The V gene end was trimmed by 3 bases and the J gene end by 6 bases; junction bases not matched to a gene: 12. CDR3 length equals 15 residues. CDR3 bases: TGCGCCAGCAGCTGGGCGCAGGGGGAAGTCGGCGAGCAGTACTTC. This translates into CASSWAQGEVGEQYF. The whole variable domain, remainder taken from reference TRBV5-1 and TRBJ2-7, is KAGVTQTPRYLIKTRGQQVTLSCSPISGHRSVSWYQQTPGQGLQFLFEYFSETQRNKGNFPGRFSGRQFSNSRSEMNVSTLELGDSALYLCASSWAQGEVGEQYFGPGTRLTVT.

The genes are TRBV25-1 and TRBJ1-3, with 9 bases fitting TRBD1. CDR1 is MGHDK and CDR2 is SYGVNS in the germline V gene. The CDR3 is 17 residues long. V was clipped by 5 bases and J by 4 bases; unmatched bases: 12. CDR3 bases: TGTGCCAGCAGTTTGTTCCGGGACAGGGTCTCGGGAAACACCATATATTTT. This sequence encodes CASSLFRDRVSGNTIYF.

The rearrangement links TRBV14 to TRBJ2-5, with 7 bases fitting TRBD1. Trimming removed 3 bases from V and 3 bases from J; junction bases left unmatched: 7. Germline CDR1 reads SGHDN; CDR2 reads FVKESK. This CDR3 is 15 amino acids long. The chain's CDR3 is CASSQASTGKETQYF. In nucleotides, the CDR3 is TGTGCCAGCAGCCAGGCCTCGACAGGGAAAGAGACCCAGTACTTC. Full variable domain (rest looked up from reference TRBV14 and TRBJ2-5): EAGVTQFPSHSVIEKGQTVTLRCDPISGHDNLYWYRRVMGKEIKFLLHFVKESKQDESGMPNNRFLAERTGGTYSTLKVQPAELEDSGVYFCASSQASTGKETQYFGPGTRLLVL.

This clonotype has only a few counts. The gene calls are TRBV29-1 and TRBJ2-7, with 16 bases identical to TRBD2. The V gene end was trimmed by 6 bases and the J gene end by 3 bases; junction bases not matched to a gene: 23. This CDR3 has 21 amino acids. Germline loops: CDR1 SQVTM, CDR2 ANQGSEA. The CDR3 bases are TGCAGCGTCTCTGCCCCCGAAGATACCGGGACTAGCGGGAGGGCGTTCTACGAGCAGTACTTC. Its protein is CSVSAPEDTGTSGRAFYEQYF.

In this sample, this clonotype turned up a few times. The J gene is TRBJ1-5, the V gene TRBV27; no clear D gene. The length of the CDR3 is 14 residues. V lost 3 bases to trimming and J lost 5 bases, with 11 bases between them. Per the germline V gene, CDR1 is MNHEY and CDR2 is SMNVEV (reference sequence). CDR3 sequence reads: CASSFSRSYQPQHF. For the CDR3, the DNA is TGTGCCAGCAGTTTCTCCCGGTCCTATCAGCCCCAGCATTTT.

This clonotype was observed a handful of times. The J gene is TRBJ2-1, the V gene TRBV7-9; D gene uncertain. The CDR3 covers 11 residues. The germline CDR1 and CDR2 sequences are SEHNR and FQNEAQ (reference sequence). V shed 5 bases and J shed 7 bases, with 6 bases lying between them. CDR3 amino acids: CASSLPNEQFF. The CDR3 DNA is TGTGCCAGCAGCCTACCGAATGAGCAGTTCTTC.

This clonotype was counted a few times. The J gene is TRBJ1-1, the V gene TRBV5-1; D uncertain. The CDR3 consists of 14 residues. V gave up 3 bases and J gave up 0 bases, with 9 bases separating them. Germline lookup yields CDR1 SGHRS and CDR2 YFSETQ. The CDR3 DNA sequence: TGCGCCAGCAGCTATAATCACTTGAACACTGAAGCTTTCTTT. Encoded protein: CASSYNHLNTEAFF.

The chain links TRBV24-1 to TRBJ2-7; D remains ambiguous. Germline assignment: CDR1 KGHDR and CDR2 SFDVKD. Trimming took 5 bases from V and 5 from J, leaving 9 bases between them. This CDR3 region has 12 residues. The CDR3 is CATSAQRNEQYF. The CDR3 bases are TGTGCCACCAGTGCTCAGAGAAACGAGCAGTACTTC.

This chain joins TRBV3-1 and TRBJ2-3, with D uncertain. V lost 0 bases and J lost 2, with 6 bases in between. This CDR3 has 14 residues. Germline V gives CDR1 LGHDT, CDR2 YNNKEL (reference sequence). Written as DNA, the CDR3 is TGTGCCAGCAGCCAAGATCGCCCCACAGATACGCAGTATTTT. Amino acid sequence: CASSQDRPTDTQYF.

The CDR3 region is CASSQTSSGPYNEQFF. As DNA, the CDR3 is TGCGCCAGCAGCCAAACGTCTAGCGGGCCGTACAATGAGCAGTTCTTC. V usage is TRBV4-1 and J usage is TRBJ2-1; 8 bases fit TRBD2. There are 16 residues in the CDR3. The trim removed 2 bases at V and 4 bases at J, leaving 7 bases unmatched. Germline CDR1 MGHRA, CDR2 YSYEKL.

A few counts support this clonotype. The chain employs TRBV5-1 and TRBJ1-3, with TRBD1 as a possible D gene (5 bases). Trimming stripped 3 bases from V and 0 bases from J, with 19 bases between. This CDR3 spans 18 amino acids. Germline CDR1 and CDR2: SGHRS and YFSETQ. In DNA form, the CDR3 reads TGCGCCAGCAGCTACGGGACTCGGCGACCCTCCTCTGGAAACACCATATATTTT. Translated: CASSYGTRRPSSGNTIYF.

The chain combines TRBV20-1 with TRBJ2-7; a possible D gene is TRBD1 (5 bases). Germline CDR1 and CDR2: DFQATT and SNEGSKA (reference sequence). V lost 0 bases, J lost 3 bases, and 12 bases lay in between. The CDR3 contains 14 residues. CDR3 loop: CSARDRTGRYEQYF. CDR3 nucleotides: TGCAGTGCTAGAGATAGAACAGGCCGCTACGAGCAGTACTTC.

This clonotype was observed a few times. Here the CDR3 reads CASSLRTGGFSGNTIYF. The CDR3 DNA reads TGTGCCAGCAGCTTACGGACAGGGGGGTTCTCTGGAAACACCATATATTTT. The chain couples TRBV7-9 to TRBJ1-3; 10 bases align to TRBD1. CDR3 length equals 17 residues. From germline, CDR1 is SEHNR and CDR2 FQNEAQ (reference sequence). V was pared by 2 bases and J by 0 bases, with 4 bases of the junction left unmatched.

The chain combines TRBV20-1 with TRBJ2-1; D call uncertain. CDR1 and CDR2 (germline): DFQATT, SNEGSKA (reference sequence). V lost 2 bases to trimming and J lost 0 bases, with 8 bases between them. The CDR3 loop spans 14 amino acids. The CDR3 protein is CSARPISSYNEQFF. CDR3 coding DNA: TGCAGTGCTAGACCGATTAGCTCCTACAATGAGCAGTTCTTC.

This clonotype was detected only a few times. In DNA form, the CDR3 reads TGCGCCAGCAGCTTCGACGGGATCACCCACGAGCAGTACTTC. It yields the protein CASSFDGITHEQYF. The rearrangement joins TRBV5-1 to TRBJ2-7, with a possible D match to TRBD2 (5 bases). Deletions cut 2 bases from V and 5 bases from J, with 14 bases between. Germline CDR1 is SGHRS and CDR2 is YFSETQ. This CDR3 comprises 14 residues.

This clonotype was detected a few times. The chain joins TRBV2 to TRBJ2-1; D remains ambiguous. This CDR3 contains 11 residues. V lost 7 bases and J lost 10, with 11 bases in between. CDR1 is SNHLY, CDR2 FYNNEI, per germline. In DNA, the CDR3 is TGTGCCAGCATTTTCGGAGAGGAGCAGTTCTTC. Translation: CASIFGEEQFF.

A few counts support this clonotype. The CDR3 DNA is TGCAGTGCTAGTGTGGGAGGGCGAGATACGCAGTATTTT. This codes for CSASVGGRDTQYF. The V call is TRBV20-1, the J call TRBJ2-3; TRBD2 agrees at 7 bases. Germline V gives CDR1 DFQATT, CDR2 SNEGSKA (reference sequence). V lost 3 bases and J lost 5; bases outside the gene matches: 5. CDR3 length equals 13 residues.